Shown below are 14 T cell receptor beta chains from a single sample sequenced in a study of OX40 agonist ivuxolimab in advanced cancers. Generated by immunoSEQ multiplex PCR, the TCRdb table keeps only in-frame clones and is missing some. The data contain tens of thousands of clones, about 91% of them singletons. Sequenced material: CD4+ or CD8+ T cells sorted from blood, taken in a trial of the OX40 agonist ivuxolimab. The receptor set was obtained from an adult with an advanced solid tumor such as melanoma, head and neck, liver or kidney cancer.

The chain carries TRBV5-1 and TRBJ2-5; D possibly corresponds to TRBD1 (5 bases). Germline V gene data show CDR1 as SGHRS and CDR2 as YFSETQ. This CDR3 has 15 amino acids. The V and J ends lost 1 base and 2 bases respectively, with 12 bases between them. The CDR3 sequence is CASSLFRTPQETQYF. The CDR3, as DNA: TGCGCCAGCAGCTTGTTTCGGACACCTCAAGAGACCCAGTACTTC.

The CDR3 loop reads CATTEGVWSYEQYF. The CDR3 DNA is TGTGCCACCACCGAGGGGGTTTGGTCCTACGAGCAGTACTTC. The chain recombines TRBV6-1 with TRBJ2-7; a possible D gene is TRBD1 (6 bases). The germline V and J ends were trimmed by 10 bases and 1 base, with 17 bases remaining between them. Germline V gives CDR1 MNHNS, CDR2 SASEGT. CDR3 length: 14 residues.

The rearrangement joins TRBV14 to TRBJ2-7, with a possible D match to TRBD1 (6 bases). The germline V and J ends were trimmed by 5 bases and 4 bases, with 15 bases remaining between them. Germline V gives CDR1 SGHDN, CDR2 FVKESK. This CDR3 has 14 residues. The CDR3 sequence is CASSRGTGTYEQYF. The CDR3 nucleotides read TGTGCCAGCAGCAGGGGGACCGGGACATACGAGCAGTACTTC.

The genes are TRBV4-2 and TRBJ2-1; TRBD2 matches at 11 bases. The ends lost 0 bases at V and 0 bases at J; junction bases unmatched: 1. Germline values: CDR1 LGHNA, CDR2 YNFKEQ. The length of the CDR3 is 17 residues. CDR3 sequence reads: CASSQDSGGASYNEQFF. In DNA, the CDR3 is TGTGCCAGCAGCCAAGATAGCGGGGGGGCCTCCTACAATGAGCAGTTCTTC.

The sample holds one count of this clone. The J gene is TRBJ1-1, the V gene TRBV15; 7 bases line up with TRBD1. V gave up 0 bases and J gave up 9 bases; unmatched junction bases: 4. This CDR3 is 13 amino acids long. Germline CDR1 LNHNV, CDR2 YYDKDF (reference sequence). CDR3 residues: CATSREGGQKAFF. The CDR3 bases are TGTGCCACCAGCAGAGAGGGGGGACAGAAAGCTTTCTTT.

The rearrangement uses TRBV29-1 and TRBJ1-5, with 9 bases fitting TRBD1. Germline V gene sequence: CDR1 SQVTM, CDR2 ANQGSEA. The ends lost 4 bases at V and 3 bases at J; junction bases unmatched: 4. This CDR3 contains 14 residues. In DNA form, the CDR3 reads TGCAGCGTTGCACAGGGGGCCTTCAATCAGCCCCAGCATTTT. Translation: CSVAQGAFNQPQHF.

The chain carries TRBV6-5 and TRBJ2-7; tentative D call: TRBD2 (5 bases). This CDR3 has 12 residues. The V gene's germline CDR1 is MNHEY and CDR2 SVGAGI. The ends were cut back, 8 bases at V and 7 bases at J, with 15 bases in the middle. In DNA form, the CDR3 reads TGTGCCAGCGCCCCATGGGCGGGTGAGCAGTACTTC. Its translation: CASAPWAGEQYF.

J is TRBJ2-5 and V is TRBV2, with D perhaps TRBD1 or TRBD2 (7 bases each). This CDR3 comprises 13 residues. The V gene lost 8 bases and the J gene lost 5 bases, with 15 bases spanning the gap. The germline CDR1 and CDR2 sequences are SNHLY and FYNNEI. DNA for the CDR3: TGTGCCAGCGGGAGGGGGCAGGGGGAGACCCAGTACTTC. Its translation: CASGRGQGETQYF. The variable domain in full, completed from reference TRBV2 and TRBJ2-5, reads EPEVTQTPSHQVTQMGQEVILRCVPISNHLYFYWYRQILGQKVEFLVSFYNNEISEKSEIFDDQFSVERPDGSNFTLKIRSTKLEDSAMYFCASGRGQGETQYFGPGTRLLVL.

This clone was counted once. The V call is TRBV5-5, the J call TRBJ2-5; D assignment may be TRBD1 or TRBD2 (6 bases each). The CDR3 covers 13 residues. V lost 4 bases, J lost 5 bases, and 12 bases lay in between. Per germline, CDR1 SGHKS and CDR2 YYEKEE (reference sequence). The CDR3 spells CASSTWGAETQYF. The CDR3 DNA reads as TGTGCCAGCAGCACTTGGGGGGCCGAGACCCAGTACTTC.

The rearrangement joins TRBV5-6 to TRBJ2-1, with 12 nucleotides matching TRBD2. CDR1 SGHDT and CDR2 YYEEEE come from the germline V gene. This CDR3 comprises 15 residues. With 0 bases clipped from V and 5 bases from J, the junction kept 0 bases outside the gene matches. DNA for the CDR3: TGTGCCAGCAGCTTGGGACTAGCGGGGGACAATGAGCAGTTCTTC. Protein: CASSLGLAGDNEQFF.

The CDR3 loop reads CSVEGGNTEAFF. Here the CDR3 DNA reads TGCAGCGTTGAAGGGGGGAACACTGAAGCTTTCTTT. The chain couples TRBV29-1 to TRBJ1-1; no definite D call. Trimming shortened V by 1 base and J by 1 base, and 4 bases separated the two germline ends. The CDR3 runs to 12 residues. Germline V gives CDR1 SQVTM, CDR2 ANQGSEA.

V is TRBV7-8 and J is TRBJ1-4; the D gene is possibly TRBD1 (5 bases). The V end lost 5 bases, the J end lost 8 bases, and 15 bases lay between the germline ends. CDR1 SGHVS and CDR2 FQNEAQ come from the germline V gene. The CDR3 runs to 14 residues. The CDR3 nucleotides are TGTGCCAGCAGCCCCCGGGATCGGGGGGAAAAACTGTTTTTT. Protein: CASSPRDRGEKLFF.

J is TRBJ2-2 and V is TRBV5-1; perhaps TRBD2 as D (6 bases). The germline gives CDR1 SGHRS, CDR2 YFSETQ. The CDR3 is 14 residues long. V lost 3 bases to trimming and J lost 5 bases, with 11 bases between them. The CDR3 protein is CASSWGGRTGELFF. Written as DNA, the CDR3 is TGCGCCAGCAGCTGGGGAGGAAGGACCGGGGAGCTGTTTTTT.

V gene TRBV9 combines with J gene TRBJ2-5; D not resolved. CDR1 SGDLS and CDR2 YYNGEE come from the germline V gene. The CDR3 spans 14 residues. Trimming stripped 0 bases from V and 4 bases from J, with 10 bases between. In DNA, the CDR3 is TGTGCCAGCAGCGTAGAGCCGGGTGGAGAGACCCAGTACTTC. It yields the protein CASSVEPGGETQYF.